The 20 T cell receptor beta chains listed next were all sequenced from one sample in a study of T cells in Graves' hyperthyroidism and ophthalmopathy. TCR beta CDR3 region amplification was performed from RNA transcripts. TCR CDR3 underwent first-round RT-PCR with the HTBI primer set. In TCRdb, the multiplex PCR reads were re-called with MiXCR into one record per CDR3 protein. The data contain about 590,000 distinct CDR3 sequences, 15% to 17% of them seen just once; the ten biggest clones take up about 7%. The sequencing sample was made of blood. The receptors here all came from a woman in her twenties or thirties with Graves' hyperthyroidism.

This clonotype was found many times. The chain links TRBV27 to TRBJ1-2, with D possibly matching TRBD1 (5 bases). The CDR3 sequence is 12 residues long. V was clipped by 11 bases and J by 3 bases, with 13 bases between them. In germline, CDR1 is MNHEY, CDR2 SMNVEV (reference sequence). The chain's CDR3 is CAARGSHYGYTF. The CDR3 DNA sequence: TGTGCCGCCCGGGGGAGTCACTATGGCTACACCTTC.

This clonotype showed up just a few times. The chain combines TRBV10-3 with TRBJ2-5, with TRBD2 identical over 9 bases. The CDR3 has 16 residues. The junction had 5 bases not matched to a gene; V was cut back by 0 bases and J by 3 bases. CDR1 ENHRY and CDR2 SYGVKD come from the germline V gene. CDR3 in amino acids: CAISESASGNKETQYF. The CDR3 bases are TGTGCCATCAGTGAGTCGGCTAGCGGGAACAAAGAGACCCAGTACTTC.

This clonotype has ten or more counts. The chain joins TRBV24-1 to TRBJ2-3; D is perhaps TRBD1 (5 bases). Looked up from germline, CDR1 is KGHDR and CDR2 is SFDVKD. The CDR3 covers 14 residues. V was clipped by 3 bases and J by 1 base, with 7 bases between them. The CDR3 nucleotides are TGTGCCACCAGTGATCCCAGGGGCACAGATACGCAGTATTTT. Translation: CATSDPRGTDTQYF.

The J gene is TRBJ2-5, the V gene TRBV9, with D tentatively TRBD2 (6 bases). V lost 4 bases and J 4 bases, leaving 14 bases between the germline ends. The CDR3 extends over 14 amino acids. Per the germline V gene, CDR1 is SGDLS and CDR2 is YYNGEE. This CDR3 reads CASSRAGAAETQYF. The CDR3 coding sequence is TGTGCCAGCAGCCGAGCGGGTGCTGCAGAGACCCAGTACTTC. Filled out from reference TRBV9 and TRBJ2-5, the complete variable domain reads DSGVTQTPKHLITATGQRVTLRCSPRSGDLSVYWYQQSLDQGLQFLIQYYNGEERAKGNILERFSAQQFPDLHSELNLSSLELGDSALYFCASSRAGAAETQYFGPGTRLLVL.

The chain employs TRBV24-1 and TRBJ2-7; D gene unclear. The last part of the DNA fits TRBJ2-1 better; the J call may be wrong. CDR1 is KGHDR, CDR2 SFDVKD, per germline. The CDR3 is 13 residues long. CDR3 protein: CATSDLGYYEQFF. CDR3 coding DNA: TGTGCCACCAGTGATTTGGGCTATTACGAGCAGTTCTTC.

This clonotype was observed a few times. The CDR3 DNA reads as TGCGCCAGCAGCTTGGAGGCTAGCGGGAGCAGGGAGCAGTTCTTC. Translation gives CASSLEASGSREQFF. This chain joins TRBV5-1 and TRBJ2-1; 10 nucleotides match TRBD2. Germline V gene data show CDR1 as SGHRS and CDR2 as YFSETQ. V lost 0 bases and J lost 10; bases outside the gene matches: 7. This CDR3 is built from 15 residues.

For the CDR3, the DNA is TGCGCCAGCAGCTTGTCAATAGGGATAACCTACGAGCAGTACTTC. Amino acid sequence: CASSLSIGITYEQYF. The chain has TRBV5-1 and TRBJ2-7; no reliable D call. CDR3 length equals 15 residues. Trimming pared 1 base from V and 2 bases from J, leaving 13 bases between. Germline V gene data show CDR1 as SGHRS and CDR2 as YFSETQ.

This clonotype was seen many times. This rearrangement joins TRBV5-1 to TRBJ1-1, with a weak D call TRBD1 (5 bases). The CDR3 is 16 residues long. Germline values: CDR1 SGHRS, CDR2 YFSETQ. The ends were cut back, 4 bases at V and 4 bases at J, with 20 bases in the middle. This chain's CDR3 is CASSAGLGGWSTEAFF. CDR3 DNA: TGCGCCAGCAGCGCCGGCTTGGGGGGATGGAGCACTGAAGCTTTCTTT.

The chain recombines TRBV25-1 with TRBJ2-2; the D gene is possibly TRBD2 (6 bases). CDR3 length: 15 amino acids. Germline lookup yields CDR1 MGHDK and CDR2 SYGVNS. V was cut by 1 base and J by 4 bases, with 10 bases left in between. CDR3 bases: TGTGCCAGCAGTGAATTTAGCGGAACCACCGGGGAGCTGTTTTTT. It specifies CASSEFSGTTGELFF. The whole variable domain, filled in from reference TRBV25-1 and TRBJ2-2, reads EADIYQTPRYLVIGTGKKITLECSQTMGHDKMYWYQQDPGMELHLIHYSYGVNSTEKGDLSSESTVSRIRTEHFPLTLESARPSHTSQYLCASSEFSGTTGELFFGEGSRLTVL.

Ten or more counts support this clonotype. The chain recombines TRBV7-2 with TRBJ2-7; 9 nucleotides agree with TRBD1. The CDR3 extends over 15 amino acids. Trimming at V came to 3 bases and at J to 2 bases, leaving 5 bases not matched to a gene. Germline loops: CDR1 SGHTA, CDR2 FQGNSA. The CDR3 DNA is TGTGCCAGCAGCTTGGGACAGGGAAGAACCTACGAGCAGTACTTC. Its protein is CASSLGQGRTYEQYF.

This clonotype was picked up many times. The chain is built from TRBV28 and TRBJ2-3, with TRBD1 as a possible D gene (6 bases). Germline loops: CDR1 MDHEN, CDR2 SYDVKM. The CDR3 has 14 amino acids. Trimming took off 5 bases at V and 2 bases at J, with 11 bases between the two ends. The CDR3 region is CASSMDRVTDTQYF. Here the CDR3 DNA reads TGTGCCAGCAGTATGGACAGAGTCACAGATACGCAGTATTTT. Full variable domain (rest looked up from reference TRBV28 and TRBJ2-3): DVKVTQSSRYLVKRTGEKVFLECVQDMDHENMFWYRQDPGLGLRLIYFSYDVKMKEKGDIPEGYSVSREKKERFSLILESASTNQTSMYLCASSMDRVTDTQYFGPGTRLTVL.

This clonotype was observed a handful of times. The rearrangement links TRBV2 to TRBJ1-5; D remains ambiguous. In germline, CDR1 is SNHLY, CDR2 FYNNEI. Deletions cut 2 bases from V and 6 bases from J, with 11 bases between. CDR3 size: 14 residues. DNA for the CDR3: TGTGCCAGCAGTGAATTGGAAGGACGTCAGCCCCAGCATTTT. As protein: CASSELEGRQPQHF.

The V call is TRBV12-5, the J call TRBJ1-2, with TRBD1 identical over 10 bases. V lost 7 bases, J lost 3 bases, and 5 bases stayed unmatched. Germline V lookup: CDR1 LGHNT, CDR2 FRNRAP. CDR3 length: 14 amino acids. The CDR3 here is CASDSGQGDYGYTF. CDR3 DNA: TGTGCTAGTGATAGTGGACAGGGGGACTATGGCTACACCTTC.

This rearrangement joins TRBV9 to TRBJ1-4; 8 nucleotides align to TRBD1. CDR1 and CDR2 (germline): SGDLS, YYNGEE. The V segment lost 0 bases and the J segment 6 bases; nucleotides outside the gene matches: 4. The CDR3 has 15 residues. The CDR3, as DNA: TGTGCCAGCAGCGTAGGGGGGACAGGTGATGAAAAACTGTTTTTT. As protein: CASSVGGTGDEKLFF.

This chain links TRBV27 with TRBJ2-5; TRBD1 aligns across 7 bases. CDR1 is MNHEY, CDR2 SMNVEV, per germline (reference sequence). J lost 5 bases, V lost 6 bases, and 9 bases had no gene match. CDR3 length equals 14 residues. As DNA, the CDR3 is TGTGCCAGCAGCCCCGTACAGGGGTCCGAGACCCAGTACTTC. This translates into CASSPVQGSETQYF.

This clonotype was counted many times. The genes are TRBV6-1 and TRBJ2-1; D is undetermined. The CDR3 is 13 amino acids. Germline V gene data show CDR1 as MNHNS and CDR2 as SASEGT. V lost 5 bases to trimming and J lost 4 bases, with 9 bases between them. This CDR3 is CASSKTKYNEQFF. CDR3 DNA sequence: TGTGCCAGCAGTAAGACAAAATACAATGAGCAGTTCTTC.

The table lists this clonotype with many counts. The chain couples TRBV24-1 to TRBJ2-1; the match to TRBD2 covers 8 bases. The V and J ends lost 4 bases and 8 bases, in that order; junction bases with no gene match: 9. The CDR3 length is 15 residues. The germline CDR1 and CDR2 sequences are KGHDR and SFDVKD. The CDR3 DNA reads TGTGCCACCAGTGAGGGAGAGACTAGCGTCTATGAGCAGTTCTTC. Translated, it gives CATSEGETSVYEQFF.

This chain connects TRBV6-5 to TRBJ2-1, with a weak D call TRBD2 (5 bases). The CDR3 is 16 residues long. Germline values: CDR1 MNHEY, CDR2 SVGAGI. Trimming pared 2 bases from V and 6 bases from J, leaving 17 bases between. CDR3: CASSYPGLASSNEQFF. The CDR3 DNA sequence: TGTGCCAGCAGTTACCCGGGGTTGGCTTCGAGCAATGAGCAGTTCTTC.

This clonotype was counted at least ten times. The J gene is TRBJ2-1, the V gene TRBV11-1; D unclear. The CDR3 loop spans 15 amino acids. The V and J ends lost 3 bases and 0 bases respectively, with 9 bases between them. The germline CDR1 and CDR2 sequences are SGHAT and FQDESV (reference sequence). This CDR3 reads CASSFVRSSYNEQFF. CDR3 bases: TGTGCCAGCAGCTTCGTGAGGAGCTCCTACAATGAGCAGTTCTTC.

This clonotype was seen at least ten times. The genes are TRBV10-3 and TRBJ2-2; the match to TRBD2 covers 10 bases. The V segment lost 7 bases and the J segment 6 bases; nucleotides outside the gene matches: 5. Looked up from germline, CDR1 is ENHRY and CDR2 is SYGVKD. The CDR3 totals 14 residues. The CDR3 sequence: CAITQREGSGELFF. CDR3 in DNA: TGTGCCATCACCCAGCGGGAGGGCTCCGGGGAGCTGTTTTTT.